This T cell receptor (beta chain) stems from a study of shared clonotypes between healthy human individuals. Notes on the study in general: Relative to clonotypes present in all four donors, those not shared had lower generation probabilities. It was observed that approximately 5% of naive CD4 clonotypes were shared across a handful of donors.

The naive CD8 fraction comprised CD45RO-negative cells positively selected for CCR7 and excluded terminally differentiated effector memory CD45RA+ cells. None of the donors, who were healthy HIV-negative adults, had recently had acute infections or vaccinations. The method was immunoSEQ multiplex PCR; TCRdb's version includes in-frame clones alone and lacks a portion of them. The sample lists about 680,000 clones, 92% occurring once. The CDR3 length is 12 residues. CDR1 and CDR2 from the germline V gene are MNHNS and SASEGT. Concerning this clone itself: Its antigen is still unknown. This may be a read error: a much more frequent sequence differs by one nucleotide.

V gene TRBV6-1 combines with J gene TRBJ2-5, with 7 bases matching TRBD2. The better agreement between TRBJ2-7 and the DNA end casts doubt on the J call. The sequenced material came from naive CD8+ T cells sorted from blood. This clonotype was obtained from a man younger than 40 in good health. The CDR3 DNA is TGTGCCAGCAGGGGACTAACCTACGAGCAGTACTTC. This gives the protein CASRGLTYEQYF.